This T cell receptor (beta chain) stems from a study of blood T cells in healthy people across ages. On this clonotype itself: Antigen specificity is unknown.

Broader study findings: Estimates of diversity drawn from one million T cells were considered underestimates. Naive T cell percentage strongly correlated with TCR beta diversity.

The CDR3 loop spans 20 amino acids. Germline CDR1 reads MNHEY; CDR2 reads SVGAGI. V trimming: 0 bases; J trimming: 2 bases; junction bases outside the gene matches: 12. Primers used in a second PCR of about 6 to 12 cycles were a sample-barcoded 5' primer and a J-beta primer mix. Tags on each cDNA molecule came from a template-switch adaptor with 12 random nucleotides. TCRdb called the 5' RACE reads again in MiXCR, with one record for every CDR3 protein. The sample includes some 730,000 distinct CDR3 sequences, about a fifth of them seen just once. The receptor was derived from a man in his 70s in good health. V and J are TRBV6-5 and TRBJ2-7; 14 nucleotides line up with TRBD2. The sample comprised blood. The CDR3 loop reads CASSYSSAGLAGGHPYEQYF. CDR3 sequence (DNA): TGTGCCAGCAGTTACTCGAGTGCAGGACTAGCGGGGGGTCACCCCTACGAGCAGTACTTC.